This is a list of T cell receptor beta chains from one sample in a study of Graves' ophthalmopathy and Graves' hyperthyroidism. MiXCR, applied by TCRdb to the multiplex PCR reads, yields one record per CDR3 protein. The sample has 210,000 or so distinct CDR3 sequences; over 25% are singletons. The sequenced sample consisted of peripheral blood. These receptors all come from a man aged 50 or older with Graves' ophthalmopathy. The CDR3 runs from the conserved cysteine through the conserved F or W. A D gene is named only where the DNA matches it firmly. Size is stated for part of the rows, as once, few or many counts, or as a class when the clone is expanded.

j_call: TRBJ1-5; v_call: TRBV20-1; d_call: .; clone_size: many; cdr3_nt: TGCAGTGTTAATACAGGGACGGGAAATCAGCCCCAGCATTTT; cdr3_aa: CSVNTGTGNQPQHF
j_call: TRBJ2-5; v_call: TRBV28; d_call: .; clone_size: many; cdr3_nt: TGTGCCAGCAGTCCCCAGGTGATCGAAGAGACCCAGTACTTC; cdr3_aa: CASSPQVIEETQYF
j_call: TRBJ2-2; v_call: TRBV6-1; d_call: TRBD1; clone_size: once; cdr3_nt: TGTGCCAGCAGCCCCAGACAGGGGAGGAACGGGGAGCTGTTTTTT; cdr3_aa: CASSPRQGRNGELFF
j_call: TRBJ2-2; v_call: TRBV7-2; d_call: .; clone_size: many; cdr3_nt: TGTGCCAGCAGCTTTGGGGATAACACCGGGGAGCTGTTTTTT; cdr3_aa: CASSFGDNTGELFF
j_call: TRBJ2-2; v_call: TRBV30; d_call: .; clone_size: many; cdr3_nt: TGTGCCTGGGATCGGGGGAGTGGGTCCGGGGAGCTGTTTTTT; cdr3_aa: CAWDRGSGSGELFF
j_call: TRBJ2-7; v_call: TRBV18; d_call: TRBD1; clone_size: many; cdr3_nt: TGTGCCAGCTCACACAGGGGAATCGACCACGAGCAGTACTTC; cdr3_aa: CASSHRGIDHEQYF
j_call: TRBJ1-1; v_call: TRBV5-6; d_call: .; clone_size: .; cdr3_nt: TGTGCCAGCTCAGTAGGCCGGGACACTGAAGCTTTCTTT; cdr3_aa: CASSVGRDTEAFF
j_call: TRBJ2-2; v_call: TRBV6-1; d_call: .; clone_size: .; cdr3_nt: TGTGCCAGCAGGGGTTGGTGGCTGAACACCGGGGAGCTGTTTTTT; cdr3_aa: CASRGWWLNTGELFF
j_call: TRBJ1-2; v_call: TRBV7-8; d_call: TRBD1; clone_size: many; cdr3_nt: TGTGCCAGCAGCTTCAATCCGGGACAGGGGGCCGATGGCTACACCTTC; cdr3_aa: CASSFNPGQGADGYTF
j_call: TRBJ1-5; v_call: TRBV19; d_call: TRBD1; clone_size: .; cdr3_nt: TGTGCCAGTAGTTCGGACAGGTTCGGCCAGCCCCAGCATTTT; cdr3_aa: CASSSDRFGQPQHF
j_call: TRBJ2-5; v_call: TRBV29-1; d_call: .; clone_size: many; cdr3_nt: TGCAGCGTATCCCACAGGAGGACACAAGAGACCCAGTACTTC; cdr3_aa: CSVSHRRTQETQYF
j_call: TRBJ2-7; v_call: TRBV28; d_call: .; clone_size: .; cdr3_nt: TGTGCCAGCAGTTTCTTACAGGGACCATCCTACGAGCAGTACTTC; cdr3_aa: CASSFLQGPSYEQYF
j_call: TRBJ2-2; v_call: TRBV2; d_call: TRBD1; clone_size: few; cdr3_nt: TGTGCCAGAGGGACAGACACCGGGGAGCTGTTTTTT; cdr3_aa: CARGTDTGELFF
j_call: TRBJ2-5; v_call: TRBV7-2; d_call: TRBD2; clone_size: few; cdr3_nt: TGTGCCAGCAGCACCCGACGACTAGCTTACCAAGAGACCCAGTACTTC; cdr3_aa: CASSTRRLAYQETQYF
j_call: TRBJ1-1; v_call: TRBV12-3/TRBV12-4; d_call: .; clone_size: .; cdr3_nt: TGTGCCAGCAGTGGGGTCTGGGGGGTGGGCACTGAAGCTTTCTTT; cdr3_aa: CASSGVWGVGTEAFF
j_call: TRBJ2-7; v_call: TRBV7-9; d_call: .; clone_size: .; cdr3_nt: TGTGCCAGCAGCCTATCATCTGGGAACGAGCAGTACTTC; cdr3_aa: CASSLSSGNEQYF
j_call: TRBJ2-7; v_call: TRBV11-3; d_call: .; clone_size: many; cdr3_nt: TGTGCCAGCAGCTCTGCTCGAACGGGGATCTACGAGCAGTACTTC; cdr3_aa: CASSSARTGIYEQYF
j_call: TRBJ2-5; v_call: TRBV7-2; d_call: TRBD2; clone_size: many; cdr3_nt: TGTGCCAGCAGCTCAATGGGGGGGACCCCCCGAAGCGGTACCCAGTACTTC; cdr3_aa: CASSSMGGTPRSGTQYF
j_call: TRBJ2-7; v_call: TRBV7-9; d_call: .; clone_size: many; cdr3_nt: TGTGCCAGCAGCTCGGACCTTATCCCTTTCGAGCAGTACTTC; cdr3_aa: CASSSDLIPFEQYF
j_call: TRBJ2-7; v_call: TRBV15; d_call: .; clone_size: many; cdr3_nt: TGTGCCACCAGCAGAGGTGGTACATGGAGCGAGCAGTACTTC; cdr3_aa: CATSRGGTWSEQYF
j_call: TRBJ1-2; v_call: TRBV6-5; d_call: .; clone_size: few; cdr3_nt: TGTGCCAGCAGTTACAGTCGCCCGGACCTCATAAACTATGGCTACACCTTC; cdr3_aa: CASSYSRPDLINYGYTF
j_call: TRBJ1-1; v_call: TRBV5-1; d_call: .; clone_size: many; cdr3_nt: TGCGCCAGCAGCTTGGGGACAATAGGGACTGAAGCTTTCTTT; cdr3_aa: CASSLGTIGTEAFF
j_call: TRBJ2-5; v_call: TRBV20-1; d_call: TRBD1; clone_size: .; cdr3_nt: TGCAGTGCCCTCGGACAGGGGGCTCGAGAGACCCAGTACTTC; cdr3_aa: CSALGQGARETQYF
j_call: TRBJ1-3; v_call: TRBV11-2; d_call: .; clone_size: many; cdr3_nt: TGTGCCAGCAGCCCCGGAACCGGAAACACCATATATTTT; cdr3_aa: CASSPGTGNTIYF
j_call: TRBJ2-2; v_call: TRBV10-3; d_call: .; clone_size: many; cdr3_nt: TGTGCCATCATGGAGACTACGAACACCGGGGAGCTGTTTTTT; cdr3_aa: CAIMETTNTGELFF
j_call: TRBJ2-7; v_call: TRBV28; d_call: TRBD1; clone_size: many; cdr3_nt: TGTGCCAGCAGTTCTACGGGACAGGGCCTCTACGAGCAGTACTTC; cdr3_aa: CASSSTGQGLYEQYF
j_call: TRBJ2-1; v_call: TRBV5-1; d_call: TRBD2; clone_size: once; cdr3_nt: TGCGCCAGCAGCTTGACATTTAGCGGGATAAACAATGAGCAGTTCTTC; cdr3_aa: CASSLTFSGINNEQFF
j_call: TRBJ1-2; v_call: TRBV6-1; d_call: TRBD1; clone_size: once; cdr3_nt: TGTGCCAGCAGCAAACAGGGGGTAGACTATGGCTACACCTTC; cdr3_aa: CASSKQGVDYGYTF
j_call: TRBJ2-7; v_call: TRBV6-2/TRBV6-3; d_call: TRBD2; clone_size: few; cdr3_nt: TGTGCCAGCAACCCCTCCTGGGGAGCGGGAGGCGTATCCTACGAGCAGTACTTC; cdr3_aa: CASNPSWGAGGVSYEQYF
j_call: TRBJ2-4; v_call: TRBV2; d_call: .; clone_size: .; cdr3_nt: TGTGCCAGCAGTGAACGTTGGGTGGACATTCAGTACTTC; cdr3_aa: CASSERWVDIQYF
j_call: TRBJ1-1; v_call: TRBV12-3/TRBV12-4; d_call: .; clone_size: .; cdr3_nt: TGTGCCAGCAGCAACCCCCCGGTGGGTGCTGAAGCTTTCTTT; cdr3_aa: CASSNPPVGAEAFF
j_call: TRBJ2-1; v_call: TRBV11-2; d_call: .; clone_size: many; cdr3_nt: TGTGCCAGCAGCTTAGGAGCGGCCTCCTACAATGAGCAGTTCTTC; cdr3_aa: CASSLGAASYNEQFF